Following are 30 T cell receptor beta chains from one sample sequenced in a study of metastatic and nonmetastatic thyroid tumors. MiXCR reprocessed the PCR reads for TCRdb. The table records around 31,000 clones, about 20% of them present only once. Thyroid surgery was preceded by no treatment in any patient. The sample comprised tumor tissue. These TCRs come from a male donor with papillary thyroid cancer or a benign thyroid nodule (not recorded which). Some clones in this sample may be carry-over from other donors' samples.

This clone rates as medium-sized. This chain uses TRBV20-1 with TRBJ2-7; 7 bases match TRBD1. This CDR3 contains 13 residues. Germline V CDR1 and CDR2: DFQATT, SNEGSKA (reference sequence). Trimming took 7 bases from V and 3 from J; bases not matched to a gene: 9. The CDR3 DNA reads TGCAGTGTTACGACAGGGAAAAGCTACGAGCAGTACTTC. Its translation: CSVTTGKSYEQYF.

This clone was seen ten or more times. The V and J genes are TRBV7-2 and TRBJ2-5; 8 bases fit TRBD1. The ends lost 5 bases at V and 2 bases at J; junction bases unmatched: 4. The CDR3 covers 14 residues. Germline CDR1 reads SGHTA; CDR2 reads FQGNSA. This CDR3 reads CASSRDRKQETQYF. The CDR3 DNA sequence: TGTGCCAGCAGCCGGGACAGGAAACAAGAGACCCAGTACTTC.

This clone was seen at least ten times. The chain carries TRBV24-1 and TRBJ2-1; D call uncertain. The CDR3 is 13 amino acids. Germline CDR1 is KGHDR and CDR2 is SFDVKD. Trimming left V 10 bases short and J 0 bases short, with 9 bases between. CDR3 loop: CATGPTSYNEQFF. DNA for the CDR3: TGTGCCACTGGCCCTACCTCCTACAATGAGCAGTTCTTC.

The chain carries TRBV4-1 and TRBJ1-2; D gene unclear. The CDR3 runs to 15 residues. Germline V gene data show CDR1 as MGHRA and CDR2 as YSYEKL. Trimming removed 1 base from V and 4 bases from J, with 13 bases in between. CDR3 DNA: TGCGCCAGCAGCCAAGTGGCTCCGCCCGTCTATGGCTACACCTTC. The encoded protein is CASSQVAPPVYGYTF.

This clone was observed many times. This chain links TRBV9 with TRBJ2-3, with 8 bases lining up with TRBD1. The germline V gene has CDR1 SGDLS and CDR2 YYNGEE. This CDR3 is built from 16 residues. V gave up 4 bases and J gave up 8 bases; unmatched junction bases: 15. The DNA for the CDR3 is TGTGCCAGCAGCACCACCTTTCAGGGGGCGTACGGTACGCAGTATTTT. Protein sequence: CASSTTFQGAYGTQYF.

This clone was picked up many times. This chain links TRBV12-3 or TRBV12-4 with TRBJ2-5; TRBD1 might be the D (6 bases). V gave up 3 bases and J gave up 5 bases, with 19 bases separating them. The CDR3 consists of 16 residues. For the CDR3, the DNA is TGTGCCAGCAGTTTGGGGAGACAGGCGGTGGTCGAGACCCAGTACTTC. It specifies CASSLGRQAVVETQYF.

This clone was found many times. J is TRBJ1-2 and V is TRBV7-9, with a possible D match to TRBD1 (6 bases). This CDR3 comprises 13 residues. Germline V CDR1 and CDR2: SEHNR, FQNEAQ (reference sequence). V lost 5 bases, J lost 5 bases, and 12 bases lay in between. This CDR3 reads CASSQNRVYGYTF. The DNA of the CDR3 is TGTGCCAGCAGCCAGAACAGGGTTTATGGCTACACCTTC.

The chain employs TRBV28 and TRBJ1-6; D unresolved. Germline loops: CDR1 MDHEN, CDR2 SYDVKM. V was clipped by 2 bases and J by 13 bases, with 15 bases between them. The CDR3 totals 14 residues. Written as DNA, the CDR3 is TGTGCCAGCAGTTTACGAGGTTGTGTTTCGCCCCTCCACTTT. Its translation: CASSLRGCVSPLHF.

For this clone: The junction departs from the called germline gene at one end, perhaps through a read error. The gene calls are TRBV3-1 and TRBJ2-2, with 11 bases identical to TRBD2. Germline CDR1 LGHDT, CDR2 YNNKEL (reference sequence). This CDR3 is built from 20 residues. The CDR3 loop is CASSLGTELTSGTGTGELFF. The CDR3 bases are TGTGCCAGCAGCCTCGGGACTGAACTGACTAGCGGGACAGGGACCGGTGAGCTGTTTTTT.

A few counts support this clone. At one end the junction does not follow the germline gene, possibly because of a read error. This chain's CDR3 is CVSSEDLRSPTDTQYF. The CDR3 bases are TGTGTCAGCAGCGAGGACTTGCGGTCCCCCACAGATACGCAGTATTTT. This rearrangement joins TRBV11-2 to TRBJ2-3; perhaps TRBD2 as D (5 bases). The CDR3 loop spans 16 amino acids. CDR1 is SGHAT and CDR2 is FQNNGV in the germline V gene.

This clone was seen many times. The chain uses TRBV6-1 and TRBJ1-3, with D possibly matching TRBD1 (5 bases). Germline CDR1 MNHNS, CDR2 SASEGT. The CDR3 spans 17 residues. V shed 2 bases and J shed 7 bases, with 21 bases lying between them. The CDR3 reads CASSESWSRTPENTIYF. The CDR3, as DNA: TGTGCCAGCAGTGAAAGCTGGTCCCGGACACCCGAGAACACCATATATTTT.

This clone was seen many times. A much bigger clone sits one base away, suggesting this may be a read error. Other nucleotide sequences in the sample specify the same CDR3. This chain joins TRBV7-2 and TRBJ2-2; 10 bases fit TRBD2. V dropped 6 bases and J dropped 5; count of bases not matched to a gene: 6. Germline-derived CDR1 and CDR2 are SGHTA and FQGNSA. CDR3 size: 15 residues. The CDR3 here is CASSWTSGGTGELFF. For the CDR3, the DNA is TGTGCCAGCAGTTGGACTAGCGGAGGTACCGGGGAGCTGTTTTTT.

This clone was detected only a few times. The J gene is TRBJ2-7, the V gene TRBV10-3; 10 nucleotides line up with TRBD2. J lost 1 base, V lost 8 bases, and 14 bases had no gene match. This CDR3 is 17 amino acids long. Germline V gene lookup returns CDR1 ENHRY and CDR2 SYGVKD. CDR3 region: CAIPKLLSGRASYEQYF. DNA for the CDR3: TGTGCCATCCCCAAGCTCCTCAGCGGGAGGGCGTCCTACGAGCAGTACTTC.

The rearrangement joins TRBV27 to TRBJ2-7, with TRBD1 as a possible D gene (6 bases). Trimming took 2 bases from V and 7 from J, leaving 9 bases between them. The CDR3 length is 12 residues. CDR1 is MNHEY, CDR2 SMNVEV, per germline (reference sequence). CDR3 DNA: TGTGCCAGCAGTTTAACAGGGCTTGAGCAGTACTTC. This encodes CASSLTGLEQYF.

This clone appeared a few times. The chain is built from TRBV27 and TRBJ2-7; D might be TRBD2 (6 bases). The CDR3 spans 14 residues. V dropped 7 bases and J dropped 6 bases, with 19 bases sitting between them. Germline assignment: CDR1 MNHEY and CDR2 SMNVEV (reference sequence). The CDR3 sequence is CASKPPGGASEQYF. The CDR3 DNA follows: TGTGCCAGCAAACCCCCTGGAGGGGCCTCCGAGCAGTACTTC.

About this clone itself: This may come from a read error, since a much larger clone is one base off. The chain has TRBV5-8 and TRBJ2-3, with 7 bases identical to TRBD2. This CDR3 is 15 amino acids long. CDR1 and CDR2 from the germline V gene are SGHTS and YDEGEE. The V segment lost 3 bases and the J segment 7 bases; nucleotides outside the gene matches: 11. The CDR3 is CASSWGLNLLYTQYF. The DNA of the CDR3 is TGTGCCAGCAGCTGGGGACTAAACCTTCTGTATACGCAGTATTTT.

This clone appeared a few times. This likely comes from a read error, as the CDR3 has no conserved phenylalanine or tryptophan at its end. The V call is TRBV2, the J call TRBJ2-3; the D call may be TRBD1 or TRBD2 (7 bases each). Germline CDR1 SNHLY, CDR2 FYNNEI. CDR3 size: 12 residues. CDR3 DNA: TGTGCCAGCAGTAGCGGGACAGATACACAGTATTCT. It encodes CASSSGTDTQYS.

The sample holds many counts of this clone. The chain has TRBV10-2 and TRBJ2-7; D gene uncertain. V was pared by 4 bases and J by 6 bases, with 7 bases between. This CDR3 spans 11 amino acids. Germline CDR1 and CDR2: WSHSY and SAAADI. CDR3 bases: TGCGCCAGCAGTGTGGGTTCCGAGCAGTACTTC. Translation gives CASSVGSEQYF.

This clone was seen ten or more times. The sample carries other DNA sequences with the same CDR3. The gene calls are TRBV9 and TRBJ2-7; D tentatively reads TRBD1 or TRBD2 (5 bases each). Trimming left V 3 bases short and J 4 bases short, with 14 bases between. The CDR3 has 14 residues. Germline V lookup: CDR1 SGDLS, CDR2 YYNGEE. The CDR3 reads CASSEGTYSYEQYF. CDR3 in DNA: TGTGCCAGCAGCGAAGGGACCTACTCTTACGAGCAGTACTTC. Combining the CDR3 with reference TRBV9 and TRBJ2-7 gives the whole variable domain DSGVTQTPKHLITATGQRVTLRCSPRSGDLSVYWYQQSLDQGLQFLIQYYNGEERAKGNILERFSAQQFPDLHSELNLSSLELGDSALYFCASSEGTYSYEQYFGPGTRLTVT.

In this sample, this clone turned up many times. This may be a read error: a much more frequent sequence differs by one nucleotide. V and J are TRBV28 and TRBJ1-4; possible D gene TRBD1, 5 bases. The CDR3 spans 14 residues. V dropped 4 bases and J dropped 4 bases, with 10 bases sitting between them. Germline-derived CDR1 and CDR2 are MDHEN and SYDVKM. CDR3 amino acids: CASSSQGGNEKLFF. The CDR3 DNA reads as TGTGCCAGCAGTTCCCAGGGCGGTAATGAAAAACTGTTTTTT.

The genes are TRBV3-1 and TRBJ1-1; D gene unclear. The ends were cut back, 2 bases at V and 7 bases at J, with 8 bases in the middle. Germline CDR1 reads LGHDT; CDR2 reads YNNKEL (reference sequence). This CDR3 has 12 residues. CDR3 DNA sequence: TGTGCCAGCAGCCAACTCGGGGTTGAAGCTTTCTTT. Translating it yields CASSQLGVEAFF.

This clone was counted at least ten times. A much larger clone differs by one base, so this may be a read error. The chain uses TRBV11-2 and TRBJ2-1; 12 nucleotides line up with TRBD2. Trimming at V came to 3 bases and at J to 12 bases, leaving 18 bases not matched to a gene. CDR3 size: 18 residues. Germline CDR1 SGHAT, CDR2 FQNNGV. The CDR3 coding sequence is TGTGCCAGCAGCTTTTCAGCTAGCGGGAGGGTAGATAAGGATGGGCAGTTCTTC. The encoded protein is CASSFSASGRVDKDGQFF.

At least ten counts were recorded for this clone. DNA for the CDR3: TGTGCCAGCAGCCAAGAAGGGCTCGAGCAGTACTTC. This codes for CASSQEGLEQYF. The genes are TRBV3-1 and TRBJ2-7; no firm D call. Looked up from germline, CDR1 is LGHDT and CDR2 is YNNKEL (reference sequence). V was pared by 0 bases and J by 6 bases, with 6 bases between. CDR3 length: 12 residues.

The sample holds a few counts of this clone. An end of the junction differs from the germline gene, which may be a read error. This sequence joins TRBV27 and TRBJ1-2, with 7 nucleotides matching TRBD1. CDR1 and CDR2 (germline): MNHEY, SMNVEV (reference sequence). The CDR3 extends over 13 amino acids. The CDR3 region is CVSGDSPAVGYTF. CDR3 bases: TGTGTCAGCGGGGACAGCCCCGCGGTTGGCTACACCTTC.

Points on this clone: The junction differs from germline at one of its ends, possibly a read error. The gene calls are TRBV5-1 and TRBJ2-5; 7 nucleotides align to TRBD1. There are 15 residues in the CDR3. Germline CDR1 is SGHRS and CDR2 is YFSETQ. The CDR3 DNA reads as TGCGCCAGCATCTTAACCCCCAGGGGGTTAGAGACCCATTACTTC. It codes for CASILTPRGLETHYF.

Ten or more counts support this clone. The V gene is TRBV20-1, the J gene TRBJ2-3, with 7 bases identical to TRBD2. CDR1 and CDR2 (germline): DFQATT, SNEGSKA (reference sequence). Unmatched junction bases numbered 12, after V lost 5 bases and J lost 4 bases. This CDR3 is 15 amino acids long. The CDR3 sequence: CSAPRRSGLSDTQYF. In DNA form, the CDR3 reads TGCAGTGCTCCCCGTCGTAGCGGGCTCTCAGATACGCAGTATTTT.

This clone was counted only a few times. This may be a read error: a much more frequent sequence differs by one nucleotide. This rearrangement joins TRBV7-2 to TRBJ2-2; TRBD2 matches 14 bases. This CDR3 spans 19 amino acids. Germline values: CDR1 SGHTA, CDR2 FQGNSA. The CDR3 DNA follows: TGTGTCAGCAGCTTAGCGACTAGCGGGAGGGGATCGGTCACCGGGGAGCCGTTTTTT. Translating it yields CVSSLATSGRGSVTGEPFF.

The chain couples TRBV20-1 to TRBJ2-3; TRBD2 matches at 11 bases. The CDR3 length is 14 residues. J gave up 3 bases and V 3 bases, and 2 bases lay outside the gene matches. From germline, CDR1 is DFQATT and CDR2 SNEGSKA (reference sequence). CDR3 sequence reads: CSASASGGTDTQYF. Written as DNA, the CDR3 is TGCAGTGCTAGCGCTAGCGGGGGGACAGATACGCAGTATTTT.

This clone was detected many times. The CDR3 spells CASSGLAANTGELFF. The DNA of the CDR3 is TGTGCCAGCAGCGGACTAGCGGCAAACACCGGGGAGCTGTTTTTT. V gene TRBV9 combines with J gene TRBJ2-2; 9 nucleotides agree with TRBD2. Germline lookup yields CDR1 SGDLS and CDR2 YYNGEE. This CDR3 spans 15 amino acids. The trim removed 3 bases at V and 2 bases at J, leaving 2 bases unmatched.

Concerning this clone itself: The junction differs from germline at one of its ends, possibly a read error. The chain links TRBV7-6 to TRBJ1-6; D uncertain. This CDR3 has 13 residues. The germline V gene has CDR1 SGHVS and CDR2 FNYEAQ. As DNA, the CDR3 is TGTGCCAGCAGCTTAGATGCGGCGGCACCCATCAACTTT. As protein: CASSLDAAAPINF.